This T cell receptor (beta chain) was sequenced in a study of blood T cell repertoires in COVID-19. Across the whole study: The analysed material was cDNA or gDNA that came from T cells, B-cell-depleted T cells, or PBMCs.

Authors' methods: By means of reference gene primer amplification, nucleated cell counts were estimated. TCRdb's copy holds only in-frame clones and misses some; the assay was immunoSEQ multiplex PCR. V, J and clone size are those of that table, while D and trimming were read from the DNA. The profile shows roughly 200,000 clones, around 80% of them singletons. V gave up 0 bases and J gave up 3 bases; unmatched junction bases: 4. Germline CDR1 WNHNN, CDR2 SYGVQD (reference sequence). The CDR3 sequence is 17 residues long. The receptor was isolated from a human donor in a cohort sampled during active COVID-19. This sequence joins TRBV10-1 and TRBJ2-1; TRBD2 matches 11 bases. The sequenced sample consisted of peripheral blood. The CDR3 protein is CASSESIGLAGYNEQFF. The CDR3 DNA is TGCGCCAGCAGTGAGTCGATTGGACTAGCGGGCTACAATGAGCAGTTCTTC.